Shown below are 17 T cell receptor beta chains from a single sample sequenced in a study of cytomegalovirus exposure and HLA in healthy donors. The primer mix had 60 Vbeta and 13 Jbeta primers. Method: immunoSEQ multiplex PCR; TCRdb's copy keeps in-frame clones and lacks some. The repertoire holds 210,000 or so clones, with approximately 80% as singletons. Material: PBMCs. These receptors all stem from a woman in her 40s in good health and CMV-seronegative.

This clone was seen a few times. This CDR3 is CASMGRTATNEKLFF. The CDR3 DNA follows: TGTGCCAGCATGGGGAGAACAGCAACTAATGAAAAACTGTTTTTT. The V and J genes are TRBV27 and TRBJ1-4; D unclear. The ends were cut back, 7 bases at V and 0 bases at J, with 12 bases in the middle. The CDR3 has 15 residues. The germline CDR1 and CDR2 sequences are MNHEY and SMNVEV (reference sequence).

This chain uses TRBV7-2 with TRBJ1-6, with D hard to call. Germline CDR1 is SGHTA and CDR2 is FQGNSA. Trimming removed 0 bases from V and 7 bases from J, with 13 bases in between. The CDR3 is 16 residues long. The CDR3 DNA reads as TGTGCCAGCAGCTTAGCAGTCAACAGCCCGAATTCACCCCTCCACTTT. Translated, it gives CASSLAVNSPNSPLHF.

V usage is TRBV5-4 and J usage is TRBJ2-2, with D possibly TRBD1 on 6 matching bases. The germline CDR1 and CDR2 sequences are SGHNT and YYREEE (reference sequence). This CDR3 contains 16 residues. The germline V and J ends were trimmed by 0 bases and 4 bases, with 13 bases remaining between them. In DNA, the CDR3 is TGTGCCAGCAGCTTGGTACCAGGGGCAGTCACCGGGGAGCTGTTTTTT. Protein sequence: CASSLVPGAVTGELFF.

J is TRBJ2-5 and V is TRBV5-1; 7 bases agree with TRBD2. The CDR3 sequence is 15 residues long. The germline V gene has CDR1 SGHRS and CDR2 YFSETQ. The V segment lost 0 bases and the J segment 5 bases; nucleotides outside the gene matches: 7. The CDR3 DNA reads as TGCGCCAGCAGCTTGGGTGGGAGGGACGAGGAGACCCAGTACTTC. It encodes CASSLGGRDEETQYF.

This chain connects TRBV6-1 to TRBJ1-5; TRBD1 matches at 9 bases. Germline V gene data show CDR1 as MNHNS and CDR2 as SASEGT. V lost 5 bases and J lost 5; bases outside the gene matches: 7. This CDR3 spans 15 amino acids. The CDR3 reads CASSFGTGRDQPQHF. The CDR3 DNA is TGTGCCAGCAGTTTCGGGACAGGGAGGGATCAGCCCCAGCATTTT.

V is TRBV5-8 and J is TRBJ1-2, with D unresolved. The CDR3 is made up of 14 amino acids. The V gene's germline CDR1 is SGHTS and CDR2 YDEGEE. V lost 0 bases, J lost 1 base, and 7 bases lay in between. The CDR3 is CASSLVTVNYGYTF. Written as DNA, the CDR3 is TGTGCCAGCAGCTTGGTAACAGTTAACTATGGCTACACCTTC. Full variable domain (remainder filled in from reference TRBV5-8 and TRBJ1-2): EAGVTQSPTHLIKTRGQQATLRCSPISGHTSVYWYQQALGLGLQFLLWYDEGEERNRGNFPPRFSGRQFPNYSSELNVNALELEDSALYLCASSLVTVNYGYTFGSGTRLTVV.

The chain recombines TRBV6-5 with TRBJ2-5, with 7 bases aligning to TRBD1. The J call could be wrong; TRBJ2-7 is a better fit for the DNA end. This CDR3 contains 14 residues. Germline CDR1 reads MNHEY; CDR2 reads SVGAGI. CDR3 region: CASSRDRAPYEQYF. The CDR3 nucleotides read TGTGCCAGCAGTAGGGACAGAGCACCCTACGAGCAGTACTTC.

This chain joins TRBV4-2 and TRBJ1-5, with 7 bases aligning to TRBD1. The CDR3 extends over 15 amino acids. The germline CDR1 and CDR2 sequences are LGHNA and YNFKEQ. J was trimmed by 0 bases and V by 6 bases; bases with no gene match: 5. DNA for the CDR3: TGTGCCAGCAGATTAGACAGGGCTAGCAATCAGCCCCAGCATTTT. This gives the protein CASRLDRASNQPQHF.

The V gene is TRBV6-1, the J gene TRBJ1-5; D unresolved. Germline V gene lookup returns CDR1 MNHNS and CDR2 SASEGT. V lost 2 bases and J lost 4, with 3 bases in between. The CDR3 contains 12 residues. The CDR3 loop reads CASSEYNQPQHF. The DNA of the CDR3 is TGTGCCAGCAGTGAATATAATCAGCCCCAGCATTTT.

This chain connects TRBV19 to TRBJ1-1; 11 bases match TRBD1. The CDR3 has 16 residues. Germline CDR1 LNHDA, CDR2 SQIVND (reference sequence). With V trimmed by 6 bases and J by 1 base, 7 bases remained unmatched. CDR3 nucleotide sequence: TGTGCCAGTAGGGGGACAGGGGGAAATCCGAACACTGAAGCTTTCTTT. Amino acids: CASRGTGGNPNTEAFF.

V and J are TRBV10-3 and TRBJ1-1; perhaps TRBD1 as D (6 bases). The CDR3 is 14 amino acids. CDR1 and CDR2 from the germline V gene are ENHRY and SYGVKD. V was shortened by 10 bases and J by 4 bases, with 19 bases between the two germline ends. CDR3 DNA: TGTGCCACATCAGGACAGACCCATTTCACTGAAGCTTTCTTT. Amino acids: CATSGQTHFTEAFF.

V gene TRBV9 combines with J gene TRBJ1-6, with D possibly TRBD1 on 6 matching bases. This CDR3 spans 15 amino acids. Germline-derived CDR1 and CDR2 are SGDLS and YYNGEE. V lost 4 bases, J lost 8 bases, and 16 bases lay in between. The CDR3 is CASSPKRGGDSPLHF. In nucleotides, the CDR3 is TGTGCCAGCAGCCCTAAGAGGGGGGGGGATTCACCCCTCCACTTT.

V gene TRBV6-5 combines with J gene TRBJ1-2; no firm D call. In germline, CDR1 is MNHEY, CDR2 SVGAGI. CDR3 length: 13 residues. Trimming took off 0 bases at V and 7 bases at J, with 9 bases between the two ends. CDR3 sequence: CASSYSPGSGYTF. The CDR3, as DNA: TGTGCCAGCAGTTACTCGCCGGGTTCTGGCTACACCTTC.

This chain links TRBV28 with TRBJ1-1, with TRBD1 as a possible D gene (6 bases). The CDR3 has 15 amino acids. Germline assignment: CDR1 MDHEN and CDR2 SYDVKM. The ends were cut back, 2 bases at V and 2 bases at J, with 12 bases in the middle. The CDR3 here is CASSLGGGGNTEAFF. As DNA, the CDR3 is TGTGCCAGCAGTTTAGGGGGCGGGGGTAACACTGAAGCTTTCTTT.

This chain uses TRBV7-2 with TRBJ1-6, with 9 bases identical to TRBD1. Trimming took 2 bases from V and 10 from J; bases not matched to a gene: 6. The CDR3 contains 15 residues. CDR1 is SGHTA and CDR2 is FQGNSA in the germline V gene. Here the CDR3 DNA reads TGTGCCAGCAGCTTACCCACAGGGGGCGGGTCACCCCTCCACTTT. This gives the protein CASSLPTGGGSPLHF.

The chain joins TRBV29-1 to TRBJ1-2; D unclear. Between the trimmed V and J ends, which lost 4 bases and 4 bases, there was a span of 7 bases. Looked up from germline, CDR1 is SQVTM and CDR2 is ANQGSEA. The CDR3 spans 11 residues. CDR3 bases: TGCAGCGTTGCAGGCCTCTATGGCTACACCTTC. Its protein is CSVAGLYGYTF.

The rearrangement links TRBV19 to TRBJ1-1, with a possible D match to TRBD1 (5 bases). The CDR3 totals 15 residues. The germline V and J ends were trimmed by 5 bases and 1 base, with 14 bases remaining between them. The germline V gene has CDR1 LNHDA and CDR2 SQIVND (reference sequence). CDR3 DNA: TGTGCCAGTAGTCCCCCCCCTACAGGGAACACTGAAGCTTTCTTT. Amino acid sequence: CASSPPPTGNTEAFF.